This is a list of T cell receptor beta chains from one sample in a study of blood T cells in healthy people across ages. From the 5' RACE reads, TCRdb called clonotypes with MiXCR, one entry per CDR3 protein. The sample lists 1.4 million to 1.5 million distinct CDR3 sequences, around 42% occurring once. Material for sequencing was blood. The receptors were sampled from a woman aged 18-30 years in good health. CDR3s include the opening cysteine and the closing phenylalanine or tryptophan. D genes are given only for firm matches. Not all rows give a size; the values are once, few, many and, for expanded clones, a class.

clone_size,v_call,d_call,j_call,cdr3_nt,cdr3_aa
-,TRBV25-1,-,TRBJ1-2,TGTGCCAGCAGTGAATGGGTGGGGGACCCTTTGGATGGCTACACCTTC,CASSEWVGDPLDGYTF
-,TRBV6-5,-,TRBJ1-1,TGTGCCAGCAGTTATCTGGGCGGGCAGAGGAACACTGAAGCTTTCTTT,CASSYLGGQRNTEAFF
-,TRBV10-3,-,TRBJ2-7,TGTGCCACCGGTACAGGCTTTGAGGCCGAGCAGTACTTC,CATGTGFEAEQYF
few,TRBV20-1,-,TRBJ2-1,TGCAGTGCTAGCTGGGGGGGCAGGGCGGTCTACAATGAGCAGTTCTTC,CSASWGGRAVYNEQFF
-,TRBV6-1,-,TRBJ2-7,TGTGCCAGCAGTGAATGGCCTAGCGCCTCCTACGAGCAGTACTTC,CASSEWPSASYEQYF
-,TRBV4-1,TRBD2,TRBJ2-7,TGCGCCAGCAGCCAAGATGGCGGGGGGGGCTACAATGAGCAGTACTTC,CASSQDGGGGYNEQYF
-,TRBV27,-,TRBJ2-1,TGTGCCAGCAGTTTATTTGGATTCGGCTACAATGAGCAGTTCTTC,CASSLFGFGYNEQFF
-,TRBV18,-,TRBJ2-1,TGTGCCAGCTCCCAGGGGCAGAGCTCCTACGAGCAGTTCTTC,CASSQGQSSYEQFF
-,TRBV20-1,TRBD2,TRBJ2-5,TGCAGTGCTAGAGACCCGGGGGGGATTCGAGAGACCCAGTACTTC,CSARDPGGIRETQYF
few,TRBV2,TRBD1,TRBJ2-7,TGTGCCAGCAGTGAAGTGGGACAGGGGACCTACGAGCAGTACTTC,CASSEVGQGTYEQYF
-,TRBV5-8,TRBD2,TRBJ2-7,TGTGCCAGCAGCTTGGCAAAGAGGACTAGCCCTACCTACGAGCAGTACTTC,CASSLAKRTSPTYEQYF
once,TRBV3-1,-,TRBJ1-4,TGTGCCAGCAGCCCACCGGGAACAAGGCCAAAACTGTTTTTT,CASSPPGTRPKLFF
-,TRBV6-6,-,TRBJ1-3,TGTGCCAGCAGCTCCAGGGAGGGTACTGGAAACACCATATATTTT,CASSSREGTGNTIYF
many,TRBV7-2,-,TRBJ2-7,TGTGCCAGCAGCCCGGTCTACGAGCAGTACTTC,CASSPVYEQYF
once,TRBV6-6,-,TRBJ2-7,TGTGCCAGCACTAGGGCAGGGAGTGTCTACGAGCAGTACTTC,CASTRAGSVYEQYF
few,TRBV14,TRBD2,TRBJ2-7,TGTGCCAGCAGCCAAGATTCGGGAGGGGACTACTCCTACGAGCAGTACTTC,CASSQDSGGDYSYEQYF
-,TRBV4-1,-,TRBJ2-2,TGCGCCAGCAGCCAAGAGGGCACCTTAGGGGGTACCGGGGAGCTGTTTTTT,CASSQEGTLGGTGELFF
few,TRBV21-1,-,TRBJ2-3,TGTGCCAGCAGCAAAGATGGGGGCAAAGATACGCAGTATTTT,CASSKDGGKDTQYF
-,TRBV7-9,-,TRBJ2-7,TGTGCCAGCAGCTTAGGGATGAGTGAATCCTACGAGCAGTACTTC,CASSLGMSESYEQYF
few,TRBV4-1,-,TRBJ2-1,TGCGCCAGCAGCCAATTACAAGACAATGAGCAGTTCTTC,CASSQLQDNEQFF
-,TRBV6-5,-,TRBJ2-1,TGTGCCAGCAGTTACGCCGGGACAAACGTAAACAATGAGCAGTTCTTC,CASSYAGTNVNNEQFF
-,TRBV7-2,TRBD2,TRBJ2-5,TGTGCCAGCAGCCTCATAGCGGGGGGGATACAAGAGACCCAGTACTTC,CASSLIAGGIQETQYF
few,TRBV11-2,-,TRBJ2-1,TGTGCCAGCAGCTTGCGGAATCCTCCCTACAATGAGCAGTTCTTC,CASSLRNPPYNEQFF
-,TRBV20-1,-,TRBJ2-7,TGCAGTCATAGCCCCCGGCACTTTCGGGAGCAGTACTTC,CSHSPRHFREQYF
few,TRBV7-2,TRBD1,TRBJ1-4,TGTGCCAGCAGCTTAAACAGGGGGACTAATGAAAAACTGTTTTTT,CASSLNRGTNEKLFF
few,TRBV7-9,TRBD1,TRBJ1-2,TGTGCCAGCAGCCCGGGACAGGGGTCGGGTGGCTACACCTTC,CASSPGQGSGGYTF
-,TRBV7-9,-,TRBJ1-3,TGTGCCGGCAGCTTCGACGGGACCGACCCTGGAAACACCATATATTTT,CAGSFDGTDPGNTIYF
-,TRBV25-1,TRBD1,TRBJ1-4,TGTGCCAGCAGTGTCTGGACAGGGTTTGGTGAAAAACTGTTTTTT,CASSVWTGFGEKLFF
few,TRBV12-3/TRBV12-4,TRBD1,TRBJ2-7,TGTGCCAGCAGTGTAGGGGACAGGGCTTGGGAGCAGTACTTC,CASSVGDRAWEQYF
few,TRBV5-1,-,TRBJ2-7,TGCGCCAGCAGCTTGTACGGGACGTCGAGCTCCTACGAGCAGTACTTC,CASSLYGTSSSYEQYF
-,TRBV12-3/TRBV12-4,TRBD2,TRBJ2-7,TGTGCCAGCAGTTTAACTAGCGGGGGGGTTAGAGTTTACGAGCAGTACTTC,CASSLTSGGVRVYEQYF
-,TRBV20-1,-,TRBJ2-7,TGCAGTACTGGACACTCTGGAATCTACGAGCAGTACTTC,CSTGHSGIYEQYF
-,TRBV12-3/TRBV12-4,-,TRBJ2-7,TGTGCCAGCAGTCTGATGGGTAACGAGCAGTACTTC,CASSLMGNEQYF
-,TRBV27,TRBD1,TRBJ2-7,TGTGCCAGCAGTTTCGCAGGGGGCCAAGCGTACGAGCAGTACTTC,CASSFAGGQAYEQYF
-,TRBV12-3/TRBV12-4,TRBD1,TRBJ2-7,TGTGCCAGCAGGCGAGACCAGGGGGCCTACGAGCAGTACTTC,CASRRDQGAYEQYF
-,TRBV4-1,TRBD2,TRBJ2-7,TGCGCCAGCAGCCGAGATCGCGGCGGGAGGACCCACGAGCAGTACTTC,CASSRDRGGRTHEQYF
-,TRBV7-9,-,TRBJ1-1,TGTGCCAGCAGCCCAACCCAATACACTGAAGCTTTCTTT,CASSPTQYTEAFF
-,TRBV12-3/TRBV12-4,-,TRBJ1-2,TGTGCCAGCACCAAGGACAGCCACTATGGCTACACCTTC,CASTKDSHYGYTF
few,TRBV3-1,-,TRBJ2-7,TGTGCCAGCAGCCAAGGACGCGGGCCCCACTACGAGCAGTACTTC,CASSQGRGPHYEQYF
-,TRBV6-5,-,TRBJ1-2,TGTGCCAGCAGTCCACAGATTACTAACTATGGCTACACCTTC,CASSPQITNYGYTF
few,TRBV28,TRBD1,TRBJ2-4,TGTGCCAGCAGTTCGGGACAGTCGGGGTACTTC,CASSSGQSGYF
-,TRBV10-3,-,TRBJ2-1,TGTGCCATCAAGACCCCCTATGACGCCAATGAGCAGTTCTTC,CAIKTPYDANEQFF